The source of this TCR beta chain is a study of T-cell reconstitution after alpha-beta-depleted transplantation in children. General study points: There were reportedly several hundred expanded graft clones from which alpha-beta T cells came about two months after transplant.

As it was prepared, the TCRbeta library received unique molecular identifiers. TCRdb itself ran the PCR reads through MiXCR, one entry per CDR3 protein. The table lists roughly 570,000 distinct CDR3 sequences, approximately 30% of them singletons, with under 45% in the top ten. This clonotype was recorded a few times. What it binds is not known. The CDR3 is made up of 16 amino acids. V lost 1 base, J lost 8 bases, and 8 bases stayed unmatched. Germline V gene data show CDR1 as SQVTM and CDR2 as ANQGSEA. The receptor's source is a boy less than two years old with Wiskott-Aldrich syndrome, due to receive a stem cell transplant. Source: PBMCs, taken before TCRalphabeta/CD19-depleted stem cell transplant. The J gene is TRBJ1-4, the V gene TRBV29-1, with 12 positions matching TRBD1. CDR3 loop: CSVEGGTGGMREKLFF. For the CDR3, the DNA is TGCAGCGTTGAAGGAGGGACAGGGGGCATGAGAGAAAAACTGTTTTTT.